This TCR beta chain was captured in a study of T cell responses to AZD1222 COVID-19 vaccine. Looking at the study overall: Pooled together were second doses at about 4 or about 12 weeks.

In regard to this clone: The antigen remains undetermined.

Findings and limits, study-wide: Donors were largely white British and mainly female; clonal diversity was possibly underestimated. Of the AZD1222 recipients, only five to seven were seropositive at baseline.

In germline, CDR1 is MDHEN, CDR2 SYDVKM. The CDR3 contains 16 residues. Unmatched junction bases numbered 7, after V lost 4 bases and J lost 5 bases. The table came from immunoSEQ multiplex PCR; TCRdb's copy has only in-frame clones and leaves some out. The sample lists roughly 100,000 clones; approximately 89% were seen once. Sequencing was performed on peripheral blood, taken on day 0 of AZD1222 vaccination. The receptor was isolated from an adult in good health. The chain links TRBV28 to TRBJ2-1; 11 bases match TRBD2. CDR3 nucleotide sequence: TGTGCCAGCAGTTCCCTTAGCGGGAGGGCCGACAATGAGCAGTTCTTC. Encoded protein: CASSSLSGRADNEQFF.